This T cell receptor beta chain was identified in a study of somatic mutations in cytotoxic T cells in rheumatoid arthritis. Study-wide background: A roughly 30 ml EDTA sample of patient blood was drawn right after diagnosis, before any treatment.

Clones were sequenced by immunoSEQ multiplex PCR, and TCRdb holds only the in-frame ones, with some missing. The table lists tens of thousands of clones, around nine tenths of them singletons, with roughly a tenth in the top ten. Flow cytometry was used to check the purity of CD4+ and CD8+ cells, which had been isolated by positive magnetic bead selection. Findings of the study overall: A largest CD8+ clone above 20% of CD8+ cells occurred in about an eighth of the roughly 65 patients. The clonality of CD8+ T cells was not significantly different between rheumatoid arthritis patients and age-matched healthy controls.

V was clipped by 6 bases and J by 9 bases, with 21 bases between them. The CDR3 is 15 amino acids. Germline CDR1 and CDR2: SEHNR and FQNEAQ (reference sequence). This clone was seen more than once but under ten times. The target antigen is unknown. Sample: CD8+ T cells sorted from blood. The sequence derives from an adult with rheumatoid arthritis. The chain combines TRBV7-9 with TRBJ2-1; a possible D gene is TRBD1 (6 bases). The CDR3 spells CASRSTGSPISEQFF. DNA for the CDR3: TGTGCCAGCAGGTCCACAGGGTCCCCAATTTCTGAGCAGTTCTTC.